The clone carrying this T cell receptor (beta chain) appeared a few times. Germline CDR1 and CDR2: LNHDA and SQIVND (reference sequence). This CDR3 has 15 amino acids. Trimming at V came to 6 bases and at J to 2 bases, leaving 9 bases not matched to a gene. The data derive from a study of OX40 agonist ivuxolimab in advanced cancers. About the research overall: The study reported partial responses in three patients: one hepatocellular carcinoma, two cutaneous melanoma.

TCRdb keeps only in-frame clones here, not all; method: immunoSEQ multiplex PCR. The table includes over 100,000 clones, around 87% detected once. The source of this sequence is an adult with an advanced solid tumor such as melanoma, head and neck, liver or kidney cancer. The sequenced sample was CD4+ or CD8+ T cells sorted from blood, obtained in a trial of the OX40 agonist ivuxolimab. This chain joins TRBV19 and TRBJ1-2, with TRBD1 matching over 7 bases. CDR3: CASRTSGTENYGYTF. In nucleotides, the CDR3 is TGTGCCAGTAGGACCTCCGGGACAGAGAACTATGGCTACACCTTC.